The T cell receptor (beta chain) described here comes from a study of control samples from healthy donors and cancer patients. Libraries were prepared by immunoSEQ multiplex PCR; TCRdb keeps only in-frame clonotypes and omits some of them. This table holds tens of thousands of clones, around 93% found once. The CDR3 length is 15 residues. CDR1 and CDR2 (germline): SGHDT, YYEEEE. V was clipped by 2 bases and J by 0 bases; unmatched bases: 3. The sample was blood. This rearrangement joins TRBV5-6 to TRBJ2-3, with 7 bases lining up with TRBD1. The sequence came from a woman in her twenties or thirties in good health. CDR3: CASSFRTGSTDTQYF. The CDR3 DNA reads as TGTGCCAGCAGCTTCCGGACAGGAAGCACAGATACGCAGTATTTT.